This entry lists 27 T cell receptor beta chains sequenced from one sample in a study of identical twins. TCRdb recomputed calls from the 5' RACE reads with MiXCR, one row per CDR3 protein. The table shows 1.5 million to 2 million distinct CDR3 sequences, with roughly 35% occurring only once. Sequenced sample: cord blood. The receptor source for this set is a newborn girl in good health.

V and J are TRBV29-1 and TRBJ2-1; 10 bases match TRBD2. The last part of the DNA fits TRBJ2-7 better; the J call may be wrong. The CDR3 sequence is 15 residues long. Germline CDR1 SQVTM, CDR2 ANQGSEA. CDR3 DNA sequence: TGCAGCGTTGTAGCGGGAGGAGGGTCCTACAATGAGCAGTACTTC. It is translated as CSVVAGGGSYNEQYF.

The CDR3 protein is CSARVAVGGFYNEQYF. CDR3 coding DNA: TGCAGTGCTAGAGTCGCGGTCGGGGGGTTCTACAATGAGCAGTACTTC. The chain combines TRBV20-1 with TRBJ2-1; TRBD2 matches 7 bases. The DNA end lines up better with TRBJ2-7; the J call may be wrong. The germline V gene encodes CDR1 DFQATT and CDR2 SNEGSKA (reference sequence). The CDR3 is 16 residues long.

V gene TRBV10-3 combines with J gene TRBJ2-7; the D is unclear. Germline V gene data show CDR1 as ENHRY and CDR2 as SYGVKD. V dropped 3 bases and J dropped 7 bases, with 10 bases sitting between them. The CDR3 is made up of 12 amino acids. CDR3 nucleotide sequence: TGTGCCATCAGTGATTGGGAAAATGAGCAGTACTTC. It specifies CAISDWENEQYF.

The J gene is TRBJ1-5, the V gene TRBV5-1; D uncertain. CDR3 length: 13 amino acids. V was pared by 7 bases and J by 0 bases, with 8 bases between. Per germline, CDR1 SGHRS and CDR2 YFSETQ. Here the CDR3 DNA reads TGCGCCAGCCGGGAGAATAGCAATCAGCCCCAGCATTTT. Its protein product is CASRENSNQPQHF. Full variable domain (rest looked up from reference TRBV5-1 and TRBJ1-5): KAGVTQTPRYLIKTRGQQVTLSCSPISGHRSVSWYQQTPGQGLQFLFEYFSETQRNKGNFPGRFSGRQFSNSRSEMNVSTLELGDSALYLCASRENSNQPQHFGDGTRLSIL.

The chain carries TRBV5-1 and TRBJ2-1, with TRBD2 matching 11 bases. The CDR3 runs 16 residues. V lost 0 bases, J lost 7 bases, and 6 bases stayed unmatched. The germline V gene has CDR1 SGHRS and CDR2 YFSETQ. DNA of the CDR3: TGCGCCAGCAGCTTGGTTAGCGGGAGGGCCAGGAATGAGCAGTTCTTC. Residues: CASSLVSGRARNEQFF.

The V and J genes are TRBV13 and TRBJ2-5, with D tentatively TRBD1 or TRBD2 (5 bases each). Germline CDR1 and CDR2: PRHDT and FYEKMQ (reference sequence). The CDR3 runs 14 residues. V was pared by 1 base and J by 5 bases, with 11 bases between. CDR3 in amino acids: CASSLAGRAETQYF. The CDR3 DNA reads as TGTGCCAGCAGCTTAGCAGGGAGAGCTGAGACCCAGTACTTC.

The rearrangement links TRBV3-1 to TRBJ1-6; D is unresolved. The CDR3 extends over 16 amino acids. Deletions cut 4 bases from V and 1 base from J, with 11 bases between. Per the germline V gene, CDR1 is LGHDT and CDR2 is YNNKEL (reference sequence). This CDR3 is CASSRIAGSYNSPLHF. In nucleotides, the CDR3 is TGTGCCAGCAGCCGAATCGCGGGGTCCTATAATTCACCCCTCCACTTT.

The chain combines TRBV25-1 with TRBJ2-1; TRBD2 matches at 11 bases. V gave up 2 bases and J gave up 1 base; unmatched junction bases: 7. The germline V gene encodes CDR1 MGHDK and CDR2 SYGVNS. The CDR3 totals 18 residues. The DNA for the CDR3 is TGTGCCAGCAGTGAAACCTCTAGCGGGAGGTTATCCTACAATGAGCAGTTCTTC. Its protein product is CASSETSSGRLSYNEQFF. The full variable domain, completed using reference TRBV25-1 and TRBJ2-1, is EADIYQTPRYLVIGTGKKITLECSQTMGHDKMYWYQQDPGMELHLIHYSYGVNSTEKGDLSSESTVSRIRTEHFPLTLESARPSHTSQYLCASSETSSGRLSYNEQFFGPGTRLTVL.

This clonotype was picked up a small number of times. V usage is TRBV24-1 and J usage is TRBJ1-1, with D perhaps TRBD1 (6 bases). The V gene lost 7 bases and the J gene lost 1 base, with 15 bases spanning the gap. This CDR3 has 15 amino acids. Germline V gene sequence: CDR1 KGHDR, CDR2 SFDVKD. CDR3 bases: TGTGCCACCAGCACGACCGCGGGACAGAACACTGAAGCTTTCTTT. This gives the protein CATSTTAGQNTEAFF.

J is TRBJ1-3 and V is TRBV7-9, with D tentatively TRBD1 (5 bases). The CDR3 consists of 14 residues. Germline-derived CDR1 and CDR2 are SEHNR and FQNEAQ (reference sequence). V was clipped by 8 bases and J by 4 bases, with 15 bases between them. CDR3 bases: TGTGCCAGCTCGGGGCTACCTAGGGGAAACACCATATATTTT. It specifies CASSGLPRGNTIYF.

The chain has TRBV4-2 and TRBJ1-4; the D gene is possibly TRBD1 (5 bases). Trimming took 8 bases from V and 6 from J, leaving 13 bases between them. The CDR3 loop spans 13 amino acids. Germline lookup yields CDR1 LGHNA and CDR2 YNFKEQ. Here the CDR3 reads CASQIPGHEKLFF. CDR3 sequence (DNA): TGTGCCAGCCAAATACCGGGACATGAAAAACTGTTTTTT.

This clonotype has a count of ten or more. V and J are TRBV10-3 and TRBJ2-3, with D perhaps TRBD1 (6 bases). CDR3 length: 13 residues. V lost 4 bases and J 8 bases, leaving 13 bases between the germline ends. CDR1 ENHRY and CDR2 SYGVKD come from the germline V gene. The chain's CDR3 is CAISGTGLATQYF. In nucleotides, the CDR3 is TGTGCCATCAGTGGAACAGGGTTGGCTACGCAGTATTTT.

CDR3 DNA: TGTGCCATCAGTCGCGGACAGGTCTACGAGCAGTACTTC. Translating it yields CAISRGQVYEQYF. The genes are TRBV10-3 and TRBJ2-7; 7 bases align to TRBD1. The junction had 4 bases not matched to a gene; V was cut back by 5 bases and J by 3 bases. The germline V gene encodes CDR1 ENHRY and CDR2 SYGVKD. The CDR3 has 13 residues.

The rearrangement links TRBV5-8 to TRBJ2-2; no clear D gene. V lost 4 bases to trimming and J lost 5 bases, with 15 bases between them. The CDR3 consists of 15 residues. The germline V gene encodes CDR1 SGHTS and CDR2 YDEGEE. The CDR3 coding sequence is TGTGCCAGCAGCGCCGGAATAGTCGTAACCGGGGAGCTGTTTTTT. Amino acids: CASSAGIVVTGELFF.

V usage is TRBV20-1 and J usage is TRBJ2-3; D call uncertain. This CDR3 is built from 13 residues. Trimming stripped 0 bases from V and 4 bases from J, with 8 bases between. The germline gives CDR1 DFQATT, CDR2 SNEGSKA (reference sequence). CDR3 region: CSARDGKSDTQYF. CDR3 bases: TGCAGTGCTAGAGATGGAAAGTCAGATACGCAGTATTTT.

The chain has TRBV12-3 or TRBV12-4 and TRBJ2-3, with TRBD2 matching over 10 bases. This CDR3 is 18 amino acids long. V gave up 1 base and J gave up 0 bases; unmatched junction bases: 7. The CDR3 here is CASSLDPLLAGSTDTQYF. In nucleotides, the CDR3 is TGTGCCAGCAGTTTAGACCCATTACTAGCGGGGAGCACAGATACGCAGTATTTT.

The rearrangement uses TRBV7-2 and TRBJ2-7, with TRBD1 as a possible D gene (5 bases). The germline gives CDR1 SGHTA, CDR2 FQGNSA. CDR3 length equals 14 residues. The germline V and J ends were trimmed by 5 bases and 0 bases, with 11 bases remaining between them. The CDR3 sequence is CASSSLGASYEQYF. In DNA, the CDR3 is TGTGCCAGCAGCAGCCTAGGGGCCTCCTACGAGCAGTACTTC.

In its sample, this clonotype was seen once. V usage is TRBV15 and J usage is TRBJ1-1; D unresolved. The length of the CDR3 is 14 residues. Trimming cost V 4 bases and J 0 bases, with 9 bases left between them. Germline V gives CDR1 LNHNV, CDR2 YYDKDF (reference sequence). The CDR3 DNA follows: TGTGCCACCAGCAACAGAGGAATGAACACTGAAGCTTTCTTT. Translation gives CATSNRGMNTEAFF.

The sample holds a few counts of this clonotype. The V call is TRBV24-1, the J call TRBJ2-1, with TRBD2 matching 12 bases. CDR3 size: 17 residues. The germline CDR1 and CDR2 sequences are KGHDR and SFDVKD. Losses at the gene ends were 0 bases for V and 7 bases for J; bases not matched to a gene: 6. The CDR3 is CATSDLPTSGSRNEQFF. CDR3 coding DNA: TGTGCCACCAGTGATTTGCCGACTAGCGGGAGTAGGAATGAGCAGTTCTTC.

This clonotype was counted ten times or more. The J gene is TRBJ2-5, the V gene TRBV7-9; TRBD2 agrees at 9 bases. Looked up from germline, CDR1 is SEHNR and CDR2 is FQNEAQ (reference sequence). V dropped 3 bases and J dropped 1; count of bases not matched to a gene: 0. The CDR3 sequence is 14 residues long. The DNA of the CDR3 is TGTGCCAGCAGCTTTAGCGGGAGCCAAGAGACCCAGTACTTC. Protein: CASSFSGSQETQYF.

The chain couples TRBV27 to TRBJ2-5; D not resolved. This CDR3 comprises 14 residues. V was trimmed by 2 bases and J by 2 bases, leaving 9 bases between them. CDR1 is MNHEY and CDR2 is SMNVEV in the germline V gene (reference sequence). The CDR3 loop reads CASSLLFPQETQYF. CDR3 coding DNA: TGTGCCAGCAGTTTACTTTTCCCGCAAGAGACCCAGTACTTC.

The chain couples TRBV12-3 or TRBV12-4 to TRBJ2-1, with TRBD1 as a possible D gene (6 bases). The J call is uncertain, as TRBJ2-7 better fits the DNA end. CDR3 length: 14 amino acids. The CDR3 DNA is TGTGCCAGCAGACATACAGGGCAGAACAATGAGCAGTACTTC. This gives the protein CASRHTGQNNEQYF.

The sample holds a few counts of this clonotype. The chain recombines TRBV9 with TRBJ2-7; D might be TRBD2 (6 bases). The V gene lost 1 base and the J gene lost 1 base, with 18 bases spanning the gap. The CDR3 has 17 residues. The germline gives CDR1 SGDLS, CDR2 YYNGEE. Here the CDR3 DNA reads TGTGCCAGCAGCGTATCCCTAGCGTGGGGCAAGTCCTACGAGCAGTACTTC. Translation: CASSVSLAWGKSYEQYF.

The chain carries TRBV6-5 and TRBJ1-4; the D gene is possibly TRBD1 (5 bases). The CDR3 spans 15 residues. The V gene's germline CDR1 is MNHEY and CDR2 SVGAGI. The V gene lost 7 bases and the J gene lost 2 bases, with 14 bases spanning the gap. The DNA for the CDR3 is TGTGCCAGCACCTCCCCGGGGCCGACTAATGAAAAACTGTTTTTT. Its translation is CASTSPGPTNEKLFF.

The chain is built from TRBV29-1 and TRBJ1-1; D perhaps matches TRBD1 (5 bases). Germline lookup yields CDR1 SQVTM and CDR2 ANQGSEA. This CDR3 spans 13 amino acids. Trimming pared 8 bases from V and 2 bases from J, leaving 15 bases between. DNA for the CDR3: TGCAGCCCGACTGGACGGGACAACACTGAAGCTTTCTTT. This encodes CSPTGRDNTEAFF.

This clonotype has only a few counts. The J gene is TRBJ2-7, the V gene TRBV20-1; TRBD1 aligns across 9 bases. Germline CDR1 and CDR2: DFQATT and SNEGSKA (reference sequence). The V gene end was trimmed by 3 bases and the J gene end by 1 base; junction bases not matched to a gene: 7. The CDR3 has 15 residues. The CDR3, as DNA: TGCAGTGCTAGGGACAGGGGCTTCTTATCCTACGAGCAGTACTTC. Amino acid sequence: CSARDRGFLSYEQYF.

As regards this clonotype: A single base separates this from a much larger clone, so it may be a read error. V gene TRBV12-3 or TRBV12-4 combines with J gene TRBJ2-3; TRBD2 is a possible D gene (6 bases). There are 15 residues in the CDR3. V was clipped by 5 bases and J by 4 bases, with 16 bases between them. The DNA of the CDR3 is TGTGCCAGCAGTCCCAGGATCCCTAGCGCAGATACGCAGTATTTT. Translated, it gives CASSPRIPSADTQYF.